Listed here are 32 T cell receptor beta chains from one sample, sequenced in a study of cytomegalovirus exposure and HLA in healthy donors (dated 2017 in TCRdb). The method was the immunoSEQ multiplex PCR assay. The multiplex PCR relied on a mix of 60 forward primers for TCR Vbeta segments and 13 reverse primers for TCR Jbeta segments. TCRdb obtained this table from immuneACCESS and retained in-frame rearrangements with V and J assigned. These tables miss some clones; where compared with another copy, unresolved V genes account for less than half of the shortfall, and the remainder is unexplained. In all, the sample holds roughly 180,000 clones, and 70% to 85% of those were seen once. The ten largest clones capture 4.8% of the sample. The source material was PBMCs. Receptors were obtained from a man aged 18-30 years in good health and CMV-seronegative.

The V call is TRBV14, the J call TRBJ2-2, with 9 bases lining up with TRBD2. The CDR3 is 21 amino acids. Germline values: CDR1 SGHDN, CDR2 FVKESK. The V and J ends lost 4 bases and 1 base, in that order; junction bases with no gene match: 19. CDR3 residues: CASSLKGAGGVRTLNTGELFF. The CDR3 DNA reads TGTGCCAGCAGCCTCAAGGGTGCGGGAGGGGTTCGGACACTGAACACCGGGGAGCTGTTTTTT.

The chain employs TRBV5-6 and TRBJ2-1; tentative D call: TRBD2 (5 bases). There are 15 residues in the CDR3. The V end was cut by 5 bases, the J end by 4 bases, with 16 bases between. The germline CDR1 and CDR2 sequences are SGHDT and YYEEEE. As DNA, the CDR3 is TGTGCCAGCAGTGCTGTGAGTCGGGATTACAATGAGCAGTTCTTC. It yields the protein CASSAVSRDYNEQFF.

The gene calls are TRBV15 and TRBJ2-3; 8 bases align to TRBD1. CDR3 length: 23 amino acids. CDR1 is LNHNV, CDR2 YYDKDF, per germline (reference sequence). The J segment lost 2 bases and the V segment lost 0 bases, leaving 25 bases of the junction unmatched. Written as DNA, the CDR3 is TGTGCCACCAGCAGAGATTTTGGGGAAGGGGGACAGGAGAACTGGCGGTCCACAGATACGCAGTATTTT. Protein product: CATSRDFGEGGQENWRSTDTQYF.

For the CDR3, the DNA is TGCAGCGTCCCTAGCGGGGGGACAGATACGCAGTATTTT. It specifies CSVPSGGTDTQYF. The chain has TRBV29-1 and TRBJ2-3; TRBD2 agrees at 11 bases. The CDR3 contains 13 residues. Looked up from germline, CDR1 is SQVTM and CDR2 is ANQGSEA. Losses at the gene ends were 6 bases for V and 3 bases for J; bases not matched to a gene: 2.

CDR3 region: CASRSGGALTVNTGELFF. The CDR3 region has the DNA TGTGCCAGCAGGTCCGGTGGAGCTCTAACGGTAAACACCGGGGAGCTGTTTTTT. The rearrangement joins TRBV7-9 to TRBJ2-2; D remains unclear. V was shortened by 6 bases and J by 2 bases, with 22 bases between the two germline ends. Per germline, CDR1 SEHNR and CDR2 FQNEAQ (reference sequence). This CDR3 is 18 amino acids long. The full variable domain, in which reference TRBV7-9 and TRBJ2-2 provide the parts outside the CDR3, is DTGVSQNPRHKITKRGQNVTFRCDPISEHNRLYWYRQTLGQGPEFLTYFQNEAQLEKSRLLSDRFSAERPKGSFSTLEIQRTEQGDSAMYLCASRSGGALTVNTGELFFGEGSRLTVL.

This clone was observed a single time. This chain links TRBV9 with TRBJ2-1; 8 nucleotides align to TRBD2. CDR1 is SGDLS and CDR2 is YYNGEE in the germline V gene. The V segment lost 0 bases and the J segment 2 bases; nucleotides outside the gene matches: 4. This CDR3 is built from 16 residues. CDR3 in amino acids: CASSVVGRGAYNEQFF. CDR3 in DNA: TGTGCCAGCAGCGTAGTGGGGCGGGGGGCCTACAATGAGCAGTTCTTC.

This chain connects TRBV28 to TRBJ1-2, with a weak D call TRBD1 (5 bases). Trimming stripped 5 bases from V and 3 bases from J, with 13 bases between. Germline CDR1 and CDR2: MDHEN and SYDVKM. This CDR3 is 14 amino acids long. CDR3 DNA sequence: TGTGCCAGCAGTAGAGAAGACAGAGACTATGGCTACACCTTC. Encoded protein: CASSREDRDYGYTF.

The CDR3 bases are TGCGCCAGCAGCCAAGATAAAACCAGCTCCTACGAGCAGTACTTC. Translating gives CASSQDKTSSYEQYF. The V and J genes are TRBV4-3 and TRBJ2-7; D call uncertain. The germline V and J ends were trimmed by 0 bases and 0 bases, with 9 bases remaining between them. This CDR3 has 15 residues. Germline CDR1 is LGHNA and CDR2 is YSLEER.

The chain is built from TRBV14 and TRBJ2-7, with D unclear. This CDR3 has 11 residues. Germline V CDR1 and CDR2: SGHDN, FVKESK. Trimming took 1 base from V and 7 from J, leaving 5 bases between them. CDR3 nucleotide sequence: TGTGCCAGCAGCCAAGGTATGGAGCAGTACTTC. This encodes CASSQGMEQYF.

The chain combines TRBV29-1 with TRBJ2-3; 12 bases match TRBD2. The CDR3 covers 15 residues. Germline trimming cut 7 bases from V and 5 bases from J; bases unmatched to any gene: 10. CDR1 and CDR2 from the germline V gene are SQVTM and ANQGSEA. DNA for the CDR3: TGCAGCGCCGACCGTGCTAGCGGGAGGGGAGATACGCAGTATTTT. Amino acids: CSADRASGRGDTQYF.

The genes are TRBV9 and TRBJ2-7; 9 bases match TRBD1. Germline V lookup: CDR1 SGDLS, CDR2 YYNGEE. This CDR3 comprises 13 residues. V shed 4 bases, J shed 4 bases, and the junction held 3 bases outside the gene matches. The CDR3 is CASSYDRGYEQYF. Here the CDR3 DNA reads TGTGCCAGCAGCTACGACAGGGGGTACGAGCAGTACTTC.

The CDR3 region is CSVQGRYTGELFF. The CDR3 DNA follows: TGCAGCGTTCAGGGGCGGTACACCGGGGAGCTGTTTTTT. The chain recombines TRBV29-1 with TRBJ2-2, with a weak D call TRBD1 (6 bases). This CDR3 contains 13 residues. Trimming removed 5 bases from V and 3 bases from J, with 10 bases in between. The germline gives CDR1 SQVTM, CDR2 ANQGSEA.

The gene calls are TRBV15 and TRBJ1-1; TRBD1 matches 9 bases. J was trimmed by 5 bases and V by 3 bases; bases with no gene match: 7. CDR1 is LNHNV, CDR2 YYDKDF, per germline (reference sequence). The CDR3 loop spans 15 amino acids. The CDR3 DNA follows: TGTGCCACCAGCAGGACAGGGGGAATAGGGACTGAAGCTTTCTTT. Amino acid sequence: CATSRTGGIGTEAFF.

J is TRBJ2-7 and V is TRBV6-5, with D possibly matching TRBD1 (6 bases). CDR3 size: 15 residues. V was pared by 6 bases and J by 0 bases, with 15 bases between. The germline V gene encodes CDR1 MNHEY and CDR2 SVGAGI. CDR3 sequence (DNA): TGTGCCAGCAGGGTGAACAGGGATGTCTCCTACGAGCAGTACTTC. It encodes CASRVNRDVSYEQYF.

The CDR3 region has the DNA TGTGCCAGCTCACCGCGTGACAGGGGATCGGGTAGACCTGAAGCTTTCTTT. Its protein is CASSPRDRGSGRPEAFF. The J gene is TRBJ1-1, the V gene TRBV18; 8 bases agree with TRBD1. V was clipped by 3 bases and J by 6 bases; unmatched bases: 15. CDR1 and CDR2 from the germline V gene are KGHSH and LQKENI. The CDR3 runs 17 residues.

This CDR3 is CAINDQGLDYGYTF. The CDR3 nucleotides are TGTGCCATCAACGACCAGGGTTTGGACTATGGCTACACCTTC. The rearrangement uses TRBV10-3 and TRBJ1-2; perhaps TRBD1 as D (5 bases). Trimming stripped 7 bases from V and 3 bases from J, with 15 bases between. Germline CDR1 and CDR2: ENHRY and SYGVKD. There are 14 residues in the CDR3.

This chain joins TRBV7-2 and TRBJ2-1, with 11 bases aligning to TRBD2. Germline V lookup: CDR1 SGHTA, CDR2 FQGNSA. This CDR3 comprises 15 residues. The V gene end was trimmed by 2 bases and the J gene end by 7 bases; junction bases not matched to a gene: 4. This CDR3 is CASSLSSGGANEQFF. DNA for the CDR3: TGTGCCAGCAGCTTAAGTAGCGGGGGGGCTAATGAGCAGTTCTTC.

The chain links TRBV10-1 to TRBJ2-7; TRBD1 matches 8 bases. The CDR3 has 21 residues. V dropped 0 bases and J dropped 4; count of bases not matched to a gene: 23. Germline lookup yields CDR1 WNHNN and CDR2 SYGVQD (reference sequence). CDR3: CASSESRGCLGGNRGTYEQYF. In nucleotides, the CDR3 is TGCGCCAGCAGTGAGTCGAGAGGGTGCCTGGGAGGTAACAGGGGGACTTACGAGCAGTACTTC.

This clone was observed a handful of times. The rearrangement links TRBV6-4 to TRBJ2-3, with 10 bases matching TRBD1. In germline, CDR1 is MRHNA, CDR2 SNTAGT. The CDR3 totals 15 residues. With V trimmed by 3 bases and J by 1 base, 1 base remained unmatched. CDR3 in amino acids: CASSEGTGGTDTQYF. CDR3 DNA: TGTGCCAGCAGTGAAGGGACAGGGGGCACAGATACGCAGTATTTT.

The chain's CDR3 is CASSLGASYEQYF. In DNA, the CDR3 is TGTGCCAGCAGCTTGGGGGCTTCCTACGAGCAGTACTTC. The chain uses TRBV5-4 and TRBJ2-7; D gene unclear. Trimming removed 0 bases from V and 1 base from J, with 5 bases in between. Germline values: CDR1 SGHNT, CDR2 YYREEE (reference sequence). The CDR3 covers 13 residues.

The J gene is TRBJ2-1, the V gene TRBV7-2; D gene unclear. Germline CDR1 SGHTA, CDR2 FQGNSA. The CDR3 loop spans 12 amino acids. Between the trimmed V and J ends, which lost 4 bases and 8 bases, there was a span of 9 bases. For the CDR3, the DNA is TGTGCCAGCAGCTCCATTCGAGATGAGCAGTTCTTC. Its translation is CASSSIRDEQFF.

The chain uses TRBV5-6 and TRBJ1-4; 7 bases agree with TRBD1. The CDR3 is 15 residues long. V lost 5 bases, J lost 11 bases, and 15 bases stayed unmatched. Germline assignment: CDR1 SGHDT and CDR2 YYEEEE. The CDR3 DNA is TGTGCCAGCAGTCCGACAGGGTCAGATTGGGGGAAACTGTTTTTT. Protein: CASSPTGSDWGKLFF.

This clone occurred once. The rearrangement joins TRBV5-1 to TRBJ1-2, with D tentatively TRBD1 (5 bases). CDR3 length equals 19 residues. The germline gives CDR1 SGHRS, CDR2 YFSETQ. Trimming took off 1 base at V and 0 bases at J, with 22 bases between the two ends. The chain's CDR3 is CASSLTVWEWDSPNYGYTF. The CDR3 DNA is TGCGCCAGCAGCTTGACTGTCTGGGAGTGGGACTCTCCTAACTATGGCTACACCTTC.

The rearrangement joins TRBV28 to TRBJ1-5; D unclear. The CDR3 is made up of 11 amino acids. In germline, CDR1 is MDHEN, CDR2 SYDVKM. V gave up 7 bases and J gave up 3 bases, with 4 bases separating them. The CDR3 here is CASTNNQPQHF. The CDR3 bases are TGTGCCAGCACCAACAATCAGCCCCAGCATTTT.

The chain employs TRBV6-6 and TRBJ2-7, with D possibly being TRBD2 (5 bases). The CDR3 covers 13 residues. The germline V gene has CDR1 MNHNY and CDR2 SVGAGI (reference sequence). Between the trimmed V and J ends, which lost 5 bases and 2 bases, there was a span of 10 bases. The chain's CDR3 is CASSPAEPYEQYF. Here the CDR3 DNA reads TGTGCCAGCAGTCCAGCGGAGCCCTACGAGCAGTACTTC.

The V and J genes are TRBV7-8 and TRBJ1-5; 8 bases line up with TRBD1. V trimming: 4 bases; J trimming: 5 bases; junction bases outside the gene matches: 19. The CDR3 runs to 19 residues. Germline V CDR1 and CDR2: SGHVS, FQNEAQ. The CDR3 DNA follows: TGTGCCAGCAGCTCGGACAGGGTCCGCGTGCTGGGTGCCGATCAGCCCCAGCATTTT. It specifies CASSSDRVRVLGADQPQHF.

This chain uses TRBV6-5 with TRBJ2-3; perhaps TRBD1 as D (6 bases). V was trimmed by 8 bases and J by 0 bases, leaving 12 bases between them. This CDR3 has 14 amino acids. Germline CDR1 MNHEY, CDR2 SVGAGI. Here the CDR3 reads CASQGTSSTDTQYF. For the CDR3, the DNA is TGTGCCAGCCAGGGGACATCTAGCACAGATACGCAGTATTTT.

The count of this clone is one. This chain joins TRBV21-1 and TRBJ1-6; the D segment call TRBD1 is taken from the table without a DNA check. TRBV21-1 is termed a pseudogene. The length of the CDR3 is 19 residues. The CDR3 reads CASSKVRDRGYSYNSPLHF. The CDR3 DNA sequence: TGTGCCAGCAGCAAAGTTAGGGACAGGGGGTACTCCTATAATTCACCCCTCCACTTT.

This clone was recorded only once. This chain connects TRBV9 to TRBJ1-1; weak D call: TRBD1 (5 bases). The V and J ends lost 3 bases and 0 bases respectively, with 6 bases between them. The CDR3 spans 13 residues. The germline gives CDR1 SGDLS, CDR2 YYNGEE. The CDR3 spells CASSGTLNTEAFF. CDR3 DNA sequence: TGTGCCAGCAGCGGGACATTGAACACTGAAGCTTTCTTT.

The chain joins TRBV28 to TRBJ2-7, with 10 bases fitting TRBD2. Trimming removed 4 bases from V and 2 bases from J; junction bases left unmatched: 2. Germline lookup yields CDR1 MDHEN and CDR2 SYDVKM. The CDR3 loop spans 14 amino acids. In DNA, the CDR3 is TGTGCCAGCAGTTCGGGACTAGCGACCTACGAGCAGTACTTC. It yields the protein CASSSGLATYEQYF. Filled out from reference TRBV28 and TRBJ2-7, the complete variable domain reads DVKVTQSSRYLVKRTGEKVFLECVQDMDHENMFWYRQDPGLGLRLIYFSYDVKMKEKGDIPEGYSVSREKKERFSLILESASTNQTSMYLCASSSGLATYEQYFGPGTRLTVT.

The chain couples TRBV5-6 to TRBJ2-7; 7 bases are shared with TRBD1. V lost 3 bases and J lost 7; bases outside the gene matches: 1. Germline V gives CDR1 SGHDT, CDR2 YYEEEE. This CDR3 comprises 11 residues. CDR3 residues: CASSWTGEQYF. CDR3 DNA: TGTGCCAGCAGCTGGACAGGTGAGCAGTACTTC. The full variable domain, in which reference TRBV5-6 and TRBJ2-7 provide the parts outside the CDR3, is DAGVTQSPTHLIKTRGQQVTLRCSPKSGHDTVSWYQQALGQGPQFIFQYYEEEERQRGNFPDRFSGHQFPNYSSELNVNALLLGDSALYLCASSWTGEQYFGPGTRLTVT.

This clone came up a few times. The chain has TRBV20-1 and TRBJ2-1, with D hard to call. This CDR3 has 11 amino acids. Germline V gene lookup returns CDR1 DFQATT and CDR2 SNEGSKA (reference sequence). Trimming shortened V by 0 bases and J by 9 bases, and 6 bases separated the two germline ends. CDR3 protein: CSARDFIEQFF. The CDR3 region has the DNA TGCAGTGCTAGAGATTTTATTGAGCAGTTCTTC.